This T cell receptor beta chain was sequenced during a study of regulatory T cells in long-lasting Graves disease. The time point was: persistent/refractory GD, antithyroid drugs over 5 years with positive TRAb. PBMCs provided the RNA from which the TCR library was made. According to the study, TCR beta libraries were built with iRepertoire HTBI primers and CDR3-region Arm-PCR. In TCRdb, the multiplex PCR reads were re-called with MiXCR into one record per CDR3 protein. The table lists about 340,000 distinct CDR3 sequences, about 20% of them singletons. At least ten counts were recorded for this clonotype. Antigen specificity is unknown. With 4 bases clipped from V and 7 bases from J, the junction kept 15 bases outside the gene matches. The CDR3 totals 16 residues. Study-level points and caveats: Peripheral blood, not thyroid tissue, was the sole material studied. A reduction in accuracy may have resulted from the small sample size.

The sequence was obtained from a female donor with Graves disease. The specimen comprised peripheral blood mononuclear cells (PBMCs), sampled when the disease was refractory, from a patient treated with antithyroid drugs. This sequence joins TRBV12-3 or TRBV12-4 and TRBJ1-2, with 7 nucleotides matching TRBD1. In nucleotides, the CDR3 is TGTGCCAGCAGTTCCCCGAGCCGACAGGGTCCTCGTGGCTACACCTTC. Translation: CASSSPSRQGPRGYTF.